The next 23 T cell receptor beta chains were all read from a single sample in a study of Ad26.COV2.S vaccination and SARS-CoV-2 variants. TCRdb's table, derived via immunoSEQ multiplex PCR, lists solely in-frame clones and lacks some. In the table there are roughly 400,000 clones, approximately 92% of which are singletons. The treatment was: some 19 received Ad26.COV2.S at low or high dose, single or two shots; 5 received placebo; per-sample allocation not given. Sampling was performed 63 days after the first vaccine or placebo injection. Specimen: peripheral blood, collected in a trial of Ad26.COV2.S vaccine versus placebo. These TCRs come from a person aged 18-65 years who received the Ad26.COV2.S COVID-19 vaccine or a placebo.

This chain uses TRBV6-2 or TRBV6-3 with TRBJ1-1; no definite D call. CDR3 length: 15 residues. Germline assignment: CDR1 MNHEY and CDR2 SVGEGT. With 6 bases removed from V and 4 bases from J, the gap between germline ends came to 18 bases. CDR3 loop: CASSPLGEGITEAFF. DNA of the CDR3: TGTGCCAGCAGCCCACTAGGTGAAGGGATCACTGAAGCTTTCTTT.

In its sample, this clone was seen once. This chain's CDR3 is CAWTDTPTGDTIYF. The DNA of the CDR3 is TGTGCCTGGACTGACACTCCCACCGGGGACACCATATATTTT. The chain carries TRBV30 and TRBJ1-3; no firm D call. V lost 4 bases to trimming and J lost 8 bases, with 18 bases between them. The germline V gene encodes CDR1 GTSNPN and CDR2 SVGIG (reference sequence). CDR3 size: 14 residues.

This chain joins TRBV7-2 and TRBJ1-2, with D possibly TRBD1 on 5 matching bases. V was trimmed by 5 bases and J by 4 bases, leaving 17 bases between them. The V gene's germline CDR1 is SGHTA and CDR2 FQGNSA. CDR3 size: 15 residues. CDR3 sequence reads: CASSLNPGSGYGYTF. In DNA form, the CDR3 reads TGTGCCAGCAGCCTAAACCCAGGGTCCGGCTATGGCTACACCTTC.

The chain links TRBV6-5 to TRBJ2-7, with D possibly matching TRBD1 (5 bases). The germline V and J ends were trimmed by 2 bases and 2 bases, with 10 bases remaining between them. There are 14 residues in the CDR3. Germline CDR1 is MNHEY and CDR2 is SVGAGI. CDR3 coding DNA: TGTGCCAGCAGTTACGTGGGGCAGGCCTACGAGCAGTACTTC. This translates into CASSYVGQAYEQYF.

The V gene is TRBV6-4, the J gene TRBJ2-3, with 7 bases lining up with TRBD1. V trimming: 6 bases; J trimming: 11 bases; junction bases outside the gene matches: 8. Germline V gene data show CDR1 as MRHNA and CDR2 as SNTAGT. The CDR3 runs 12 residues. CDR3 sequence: CASSPDRDRQYF. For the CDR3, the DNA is TGTGCCAGCAGCCCTGACCGGGACAGGCAGTATTTT.

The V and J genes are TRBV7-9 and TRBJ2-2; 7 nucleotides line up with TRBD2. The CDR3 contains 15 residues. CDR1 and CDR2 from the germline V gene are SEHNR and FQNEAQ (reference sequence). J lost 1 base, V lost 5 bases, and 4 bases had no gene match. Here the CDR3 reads CASSPERGNTGELFF. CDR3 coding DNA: TGTGCCAGCAGCCCGGAGCGGGGGAACACCGGGGAGCTGTTTTTT.

The CDR3 DNA is TGTGCCAGCAGTTCGTTTGGGAGGAATCAGCCCCAGCATTTT. As protein: CASSSFGRNQPQHF. The chain carries TRBV6-6 and TRBJ1-5; D not resolved. The CDR3 is made up of 14 amino acids. The germline CDR1 and CDR2 sequences are MNHNY and SVGAGI (reference sequence). V shed 4 bases and J shed 4 bases, with 11 bases lying between them.

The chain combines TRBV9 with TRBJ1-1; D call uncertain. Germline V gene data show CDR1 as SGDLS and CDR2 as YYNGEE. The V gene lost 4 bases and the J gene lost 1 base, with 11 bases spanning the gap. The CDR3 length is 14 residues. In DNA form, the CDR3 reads TGTGCCAGCAGCCGAAACGTAGGGAACACTGAAGCTTTCTTT. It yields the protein CASSRNVGNTEAFF. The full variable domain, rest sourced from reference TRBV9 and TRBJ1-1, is DSGVTQTPKHLITATGQRVTLRCSPRSGDLSVYWYQQSLDQGLQFLIQYYNGEERAKGNILERFSAQQFPDLHSELNLSSLELGDSALYFCASSRNVGNTEAFFGQGTRLTVV.

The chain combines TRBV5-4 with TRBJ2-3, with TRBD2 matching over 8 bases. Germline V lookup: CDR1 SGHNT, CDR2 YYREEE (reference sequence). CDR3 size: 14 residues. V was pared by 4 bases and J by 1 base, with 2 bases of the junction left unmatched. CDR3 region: CASSRGGGTDTQYF. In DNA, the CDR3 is TGTGCCAGCAGCCGGGGGGGCGGCACAGATACGCAGTATTTT.

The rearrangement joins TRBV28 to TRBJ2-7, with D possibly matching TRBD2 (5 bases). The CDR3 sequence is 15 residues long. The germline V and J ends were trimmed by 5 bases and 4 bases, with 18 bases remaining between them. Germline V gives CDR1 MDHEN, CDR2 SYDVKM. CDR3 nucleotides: TGTGCCAGCAGTGTGGCGGTGGGTTCGGGATACGAGCAGTACTTC. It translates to CASSVAVGSGYEQYF. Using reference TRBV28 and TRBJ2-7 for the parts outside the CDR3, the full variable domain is DVKVTQSSRYLVKRTGEKVFLECVQDMDHENMFWYRQDPGLGLRLIYFSYDVKMKEKGDIPEGYSVSREKKERFSLILESASTNQTSMYLCASSVAVGSGYEQYFGPGTRLTVT.

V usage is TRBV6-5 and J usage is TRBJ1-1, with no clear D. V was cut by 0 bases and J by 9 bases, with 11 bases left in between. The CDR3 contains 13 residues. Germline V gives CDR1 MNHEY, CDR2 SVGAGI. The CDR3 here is CASSYSMRNQAFF. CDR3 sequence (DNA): TGTGCCAGCAGTTACTCGATGCGAAATCAAGCTTTCTTT.

The CDR3 protein is CASSFSGLRTWETQYF. The CDR3 region has the DNA TGTGCCAGCAGCTTTAGTGGACTTCGTACTTGGGAGACCCAGTACTTC. The chain uses TRBV7-8 and TRBJ2-5; maybe TRBD2 (5 bases). The CDR3 length is 16 residues. V was cut by 3 bases and J by 5 bases, with 19 bases left in between. The germline CDR1 and CDR2 sequences are SGHVS and FQNEAQ.

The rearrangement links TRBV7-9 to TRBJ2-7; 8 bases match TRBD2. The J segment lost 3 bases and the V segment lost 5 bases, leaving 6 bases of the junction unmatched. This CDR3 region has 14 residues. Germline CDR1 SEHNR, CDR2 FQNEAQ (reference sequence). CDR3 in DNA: TGTGCCAGCAGCCATCCGGGACTAGGCTACGAGCAGTACTTC. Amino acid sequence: CASSHPGLGYEQYF.

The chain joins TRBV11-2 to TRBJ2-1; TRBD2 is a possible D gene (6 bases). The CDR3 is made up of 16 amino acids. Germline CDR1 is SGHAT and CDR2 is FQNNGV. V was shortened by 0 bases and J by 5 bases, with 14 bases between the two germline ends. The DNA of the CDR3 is TGTGCCAGCAGCTTAGACCCCAGGACTACCAACAATGAGCAGTTCTTC. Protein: CASSLDPRTTNNEQFF.

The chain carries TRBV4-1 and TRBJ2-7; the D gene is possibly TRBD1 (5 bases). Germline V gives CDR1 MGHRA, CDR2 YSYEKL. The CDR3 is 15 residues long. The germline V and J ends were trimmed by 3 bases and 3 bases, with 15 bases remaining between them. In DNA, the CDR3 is TGCGCCAGCAGCCAGGACACTGGAGTGTACTACGAGCAGTACTTC. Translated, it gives CASSQDTGVYYEQYF.

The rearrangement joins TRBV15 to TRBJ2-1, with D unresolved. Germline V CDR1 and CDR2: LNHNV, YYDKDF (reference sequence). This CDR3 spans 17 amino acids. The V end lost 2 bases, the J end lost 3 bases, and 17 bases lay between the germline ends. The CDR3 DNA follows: TGTGCCACCAGCAGACCTTCTTGGGGTCTAGTCTACAATGAGCAGTTCTTC. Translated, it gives CATSRPSWGLVYNEQFF.

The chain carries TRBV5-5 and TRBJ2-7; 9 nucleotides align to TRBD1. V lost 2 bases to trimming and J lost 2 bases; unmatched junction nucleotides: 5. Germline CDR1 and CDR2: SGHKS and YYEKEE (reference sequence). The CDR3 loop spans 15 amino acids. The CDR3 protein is CASSFRGQGAYEQYF. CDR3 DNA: TGTGCCAGCAGCTTTCGGGGACAGGGCGCCTACGAGCAGTACTTC.

For the CDR3, the DNA is TGTGCCAGTACCACGGTCGCCGGGGGCCGGGTAACTAATGAAAAACTGTTTTTT. It specifies CASTTVAGGRVTNEKLFF. V usage is TRBV19 and J usage is TRBJ1-4; TRBD1 is a possible D gene (6 bases). The germline V gene encodes CDR1 LNHDA and CDR2 SQIVND (reference sequence). The CDR3 extends over 18 amino acids. Trimming took 7 bases from V and 1 from J, leaving 22 bases between them. Drawing the rest from reference TRBV19 and TRBJ1-4, the complete variable domain is DGGITQSPKYLFRKEGQNVTLSCEQNLNHDAMYWYRQDPGQGLRLIYYSQIVNDFQKGDIAEGYSVSREKKESFPLTVTSAQKNPTAFYLCASTTVAGGRVTNEKLFFGSGTQLSVL.

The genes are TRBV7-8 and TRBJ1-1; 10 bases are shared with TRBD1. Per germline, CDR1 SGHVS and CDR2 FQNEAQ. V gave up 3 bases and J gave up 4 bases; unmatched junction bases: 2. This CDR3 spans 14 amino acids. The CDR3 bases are TGTGCCAGCAGCTTGGGGACAGGGGTCACTGAAGCTTTCTTT. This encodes CASSLGTGVTEAFF.

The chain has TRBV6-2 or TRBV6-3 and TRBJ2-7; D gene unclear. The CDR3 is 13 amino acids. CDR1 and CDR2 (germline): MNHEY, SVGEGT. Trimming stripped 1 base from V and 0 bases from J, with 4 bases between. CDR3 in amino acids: CASSYFPSYEQYF. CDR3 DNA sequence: TGTGCCAGCAGTTACTTCCCCTCCTACGAGCAGTACTTC.

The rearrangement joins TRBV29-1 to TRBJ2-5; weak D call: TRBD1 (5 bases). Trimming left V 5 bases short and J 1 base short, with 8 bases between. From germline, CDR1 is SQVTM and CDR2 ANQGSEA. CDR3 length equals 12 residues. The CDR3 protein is CSVQGTQETQYF. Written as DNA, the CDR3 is TGCAGCGTTCAGGGCACCCAAGAGACCCAGTACTTC.

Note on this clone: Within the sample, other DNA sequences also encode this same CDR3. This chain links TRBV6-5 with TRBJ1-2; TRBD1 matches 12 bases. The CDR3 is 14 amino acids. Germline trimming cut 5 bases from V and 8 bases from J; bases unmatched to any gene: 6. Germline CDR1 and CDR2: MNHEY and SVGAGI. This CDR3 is CASSPGQGARGYTF. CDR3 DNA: TGTGCCAGCAGTCCGGGACAGGGGGCTCGAGGCTACACCTTC.

CDR3: CSASAVNYGYTF. DNA for the CDR3: TGCAGTGCTAGTGCGGTAAACTATGGCTACACCTTC. This chain uses TRBV20-1 with TRBJ1-2; D gene ambiguous. This CDR3 region has 12 residues. The germline V gene encodes CDR1 DFQATT and CDR2 SNEGSKA (reference sequence). V was clipped by 3 bases and J by 2 bases, with 7 bases between them.